These 12 T cell receptor beta chains were all obtained from the same sample, sequenced in a study of Ad26.COV2.S vaccination and SARS-CoV-2 variants. The assay was immunoSEQ multiplex PCR, and TCRdb's table has in-frame clones only and misses some. The sample contains 300,000 to 400,000 clones, 80% to 90% of which appear only once. Treatment specified: roughly 19 received Ad26.COV2.S at low or high dose, single or two shots; roughly five received placebo; per-sample allocation not given. Each sample was drawn 63 days after the first injection (of vaccine or placebo). This specimen was peripheral blood, taken in a trial of Ad26.COV2.S vaccine versus placebo. These receptors came from a person aged 18 to 65 who received the Ad26.COV2.S COVID-19 vaccine or a placebo.

The gene calls are TRBV5-1 and TRBJ2-1; 10 bases match TRBD2. CDR1 and CDR2 from the germline V gene are SGHRS and YFSETQ. The trim removed 0 bases at V and 1 base at J, leaving 7 bases unmatched. The CDR3 is 18 residues long. CDR3 sequence reads: CASSLGTSGVSSYNEQFF. Here the CDR3 DNA reads TGCGCCAGCAGCTTGGGTACTAGCGGGGTTTCTTCCTACAATGAGCAGTTCTTC.

The V and J genes are TRBV5-4 and TRBJ2-2, with TRBD1 as a possible D gene (5 bases). Germline V gene sequence: CDR1 SGHNT, CDR2 YYREEE (reference sequence). CDR3 size: 13 residues. Trimming took 4 bases from V and 3 from J, leaving 7 bases between them. The CDR3 coding sequence is TGTGCCAGCAGCGACAGCTACACCGGGGAGCTGTTTTTT. It specifies CASSDSYTGELFF.

This chain joins TRBV6-2 or TRBV6-3 and TRBJ2-3, with 7 nucleotides matching TRBD2. Germline CDR1 reads MNHEY; CDR2 reads SVGEGT. Germline trimming cut 4 bases from V and 10 bases from J; bases unmatched to any gene: 8. The CDR3 has 13 residues. As DNA, the CDR3 is TGTGCCAGCAGTTTCCACTTAAGCGGGGCGCAGTATTTT. Residues: CASSFHLSGAQYF.

The V gene is TRBV27, the J gene TRBJ1-1; the D gene is possibly TRBD1 (6 bases). Germline V CDR1 and CDR2: MNHEY, SMNVEV (reference sequence). Trimming stripped 6 bases from V and 1 base from J, with 15 bases between. There are 15 residues in the CDR3. The DNA for the CDR3 is TGTGCCAGCAGCCCGCGGGGGGGCCCGAACACTGAAGCTTTCTTT. The encoded protein is CASSPRGGPNTEAFF.

V and J are TRBV6-2 or TRBV6-3 and TRBJ1-5; 7 bases are shared with TRBD1. Trimming at V came to 0 bases and at J to 1 base, leaving 12 bases not matched to a gene. Germline V gene sequence: CDR1 MNHEY, CDR2 SVGEGT. CDR3 size: 19 residues. This CDR3 reads CASSYSVGGAASSNQPQHF. CDR3 DNA: TGTGCCAGCAGTTACTCGGTAGGGGGCGCAGCTTCCAGCAATCAGCCCCAGCATTTT.

The rearrangement joins TRBV7-3 to TRBJ2-3; 11 bases line up with TRBD2. The V and J ends lost 3 bases and 2 bases, in that order; junction bases with no gene match: 7. This CDR3 comprises 17 residues. Germline lookup yields CDR1 SGHTA and CDR2 FQGTGA. DNA of the CDR3: TGTGCCAGCAGCTTCCCCCGACTAGCGGGGCTCACAGATACGCAGTATTTT. Its translation is CASSFPRLAGLTDTQYF.

The V gene is TRBV18, the J gene TRBJ2-3; D might be TRBD2 (6 bases). The CDR3 runs to 17 residues. Trimming took off 2 bases at V and 1 base at J, with 16 bases between the two ends. CDR1 and CDR2 from the germline V gene are KGHSH and LQKENI. This chain's CDR3 is CASSPSAREKGTDTQYF. CDR3 DNA sequence: TGTGCCAGCTCACCATCGGCCCGGGAGAAAGGCACAGATACGCAGTATTTT.

The V call is TRBV13, the J call TRBJ1-2, with 11 nucleotides matching TRBD1. The CDR3 contains 15 residues. The junction had 7 bases not matched to a gene; V was cut back by 4 bases and J by 6 bases. Germline CDR1 and CDR2: PRHDT and FYEKMQ (reference sequence). The CDR3: CASSSGQGARNGYTF. The CDR3 coding sequence is TGTGCCAGCAGCTCTGGACAGGGGGCGCGGAATGGCTACACCTTC.

CDR3: CASNGPGIEKLFF. CDR3 DNA: TGTGCCAGTAACGGGCCGGGAATTGAAAAACTGTTTTTT. This chain uses TRBV19 with TRBJ1-4; D unclear. Trimming took off 7 bases at V and 7 bases at J, with 13 bases between the two ends. The germline V gene encodes CDR1 LNHDA and CDR2 SQIVND (reference sequence). This CDR3 is 13 amino acids long.

This clone was seen once. The V call is TRBV2, the J call TRBJ2-7, with TRBD2 matching over 9 bases. V was clipped by 10 bases and J by 7 bases; unmatched bases: 14. The CDR3 sequence is 14 residues long. CDR1 is SNHLY and CDR2 is FYNNEI in the germline V gene. The CDR3 reads CATRGNSGGEEQYF. The DNA of the CDR3 is TGTGCCACCCGAGGGAATAGCGGGGGAGAAGAGCAGTACTTC.

The chain is built from TRBV4-3 and TRBJ2-3; possibly TRBD1 for D (5 bases). CDR1 and CDR2 (germline): LGHNA, YSLEER. This CDR3 region has 17 residues. Trimming removed 0 bases at V and 2 bases at J, with 15 bases between. Here the CDR3 reads CASSQDGHPENTDTQYF. The CDR3 DNA reads as TGCGCCAGCAGCCAAGACGGACACCCCGAAAACACAGATACGCAGTATTTT.

The chain employs TRBV30 and TRBJ2-2, with 7 bases aligning to TRBD1. Germline V gene sequence: CDR1 GTSNPN, CDR2 SVGIG (reference sequence). The V gene end was trimmed by 5 bases and the J gene end by 4 bases; junction bases not matched to a gene: 7. The CDR3 has 14 amino acids. CDR3 region: CAWDRVEFTGELFF. The CDR3 DNA follows: TGTGCCTGGGACAGGGTGGAATTCACCGGGGAGCTGTTTTTT.